A selection of T cell receptor beta chains follows, all from one sample in a study of blood T cell repertoires in COVID-19. Using immunoSEQ multiplex PCR, the repertoire was profiled, and TCRdb retains in-frame clones only, with some absent. This table has tens of thousands of clones, 88% appearing once. Sequencing was carried out using peripheral blood. The receptor source for this set is a human donor in a cohort sampled during active COVID-19. Both conserved end residues are part of each CDR3. A D gene is named only where the DNA matches it firmly. Some rows mark clone size as missing; the rest say once, few, many or name a class of expanded clone.

d_call: .; v_call: TRBV6-2/TRBV6-3; j_call: TRBJ1-1; clone_size: once; cdr3_nt: TGTGCCAGCAGTCGGCAGGGCACTGAAGCTTTCTTT; cdr3_aa: CASSRQGTEAFF
d_call: TRBD1; v_call: TRBV29-1; j_call: TRBJ1-2; clone_size: few; cdr3_nt: TGCACCACCGGGACAGGGGCCGGCTATGGCTACACCTTC; cdr3_aa: CTTGTGAGYGYTF
d_call: TRBD2; v_call: TRBV7-9; j_call: TRBJ2-7; clone_size: once; cdr3_nt: TGTGCCAGCAGCCCACCGGGACTAGCCACCGTCGCCGAGCAGTACTTC; cdr3_aa: CASSPPGLATVAEQYF
d_call: .; v_call: TRBV3-1/TRBV3-2; j_call: TRBJ2-7; clone_size: .; cdr3_nt: TGTGCCAGCAGCCCGGGGAAAATAGGGCTCGAGCAGTACTTC; cdr3_aa: CASSPGKIGLEQYF
d_call: .; v_call: TRBV7-8; j_call: TRBJ2-6; clone_size: .; cdr3_nt: TGTGCCAGCAGCTTATGGTCCAGAAGCTCTGGGGCCAACGTCCTGACTTTC; cdr3_aa: CASSLWSRSSGANVLTF
d_call: TRBD1; v_call: TRBV27; j_call: TRBJ1-2; clone_size: .; cdr3_nt: TGTGCCAGCAGTTTAAGACAGGGCTTGGGCTATGGCTACACCTTC; cdr3_aa: CASSLRQGLGYGYTF
d_call: TRBD1; v_call: TRBV4-1; j_call: TRBJ2-5; clone_size: .; cdr3_nt: TGCGCCAGCAGCCAAGGCCACAGGGGCCGAGGGGAGACCCAGTACTTC; cdr3_aa: CASSQGHRGRGETQYF
d_call: TRBD1; v_call: TRBV27; j_call: TRBJ1-4; clone_size: .; cdr3_nt: TGTGCCAGCAGTCCCATTACAGGGGGGAATGAAAAACTGTTTTTT; cdr3_aa: CASSPITGGNEKLFF
d_call: .; v_call: TRBV28; j_call: TRBJ1-4; clone_size: .; cdr3_nt: TGTGCCAGCAGTTTAGGGGGGTTTAATGAAAAACTGTTTTTT; cdr3_aa: CASSLGGFNEKLFF
d_call: TRBD1; v_call: TRBV29-1; j_call: TRBJ1-1; clone_size: .; cdr3_nt: TGCAGCGTTGAAGATCGGGAGGGGGCGCACACTGAAGCTTTCTTT; cdr3_aa: CSVEDREGAHTEAFF
d_call: .; v_call: TRBV27; j_call: TRBJ1-2; clone_size: .; cdr3_nt: TGTGCCAGCAGTTTTGGAGGGGCCTACTATGGCTACACCTTC; cdr3_aa: CASSFGGAYYGYTF
d_call: TRBD2; v_call: TRBV5-1; j_call: TRBJ2-1; clone_size: .; cdr3_nt: TGCGCCAGCAGTAGGGAGGGCCTTGTCGATGAGCAGTTCTTC; cdr3_aa: CASSREGLVDEQFF